Below, 32 T cell receptor beta chains from the same sample are listed, as sequenced in a study of beta chain features in type 1 diabetes. Study-wide findings and caveats: Shorter TCRB CDR3s, moderately but significantly so, were found in Type 1 diabetes patients in all four CD4+ subsets.

Expressed TCRB transcripts were sequenced, since all the RNA that had been isolated was reverse transcribed. TCRdb keeps only in-frame clones here, not all; method: immunoSEQ multiplex PCR. The sample has hundreds of thousands of clones; more than 13% are singletons. These receptors have no identified antigens. Sequencing was carried out using naive CD4+ T cells from blood. These receptors were obtained from a man younger than 35 with type 1 diabetes.

This clone has more than one count but fewer than ten. This rearrangement joins TRBV11-2 to TRBJ1-2; possible D gene TRBD1, 5 bases. The CDR3 covers 13 residues. Germline CDR1 SGHAT, CDR2 FQNNGV. Trimming removed 3 bases at V and 1 base at J, with 6 bases between. The CDR3 sequence is CASSFQGNYGYTF. The CDR3 nucleotides read TGTGCCAGCAGCTTCCAGGGTAACTATGGCTACACCTTC.

The chain has TRBV30 and TRBJ2-1; D is undetermined. Per germline, CDR1 GTSNPN and CDR2 SVGIG (reference sequence). The CDR3 loop spans 11 amino acids. V lost 1 base and J 7 bases, leaving 5 bases between the germline ends. Here the CDR3 reads CAWSDSNEQFF. The CDR3 nucleotides read TGTGCCTGGAGTGACTCTAATGAGCAGTTCTTC.

V is TRBV18 and J is TRBJ2-2, with D possibly being TRBD1 or TRBD2 (5 bases each). The germline V gene has CDR1 KGHSH and CDR2 LQKENI. V shed 3 bases and J shed 0 bases, with 8 bases lying between them. The CDR3 contains 15 residues. The CDR3 nucleotides read TGTGCCAGCTCACCGGGGGAAGCGAACACCGGGGAGCTGTTTTTT. Its protein product is CASSPGEANTGELFF.

This clone was detected only a few times. The chain recombines TRBV15 with TRBJ2-7; D might be TRBD1 (5 bases). V was shortened by 0 bases and J by 9 bases, with 9 bases between the two germline ends. This CDR3 contains 12 residues. Germline values: CDR1 LNHNV, CDR2 YYDKDF (reference sequence). The CDR3 region is CATSRDQGGQYF. The CDR3 DNA reads as TGTGCCACCAGCAGAGATCAGGGCGGGCAGTACTTC.

This clone was seen only a few times. J is TRBJ2-1 and V is TRBV7-2, with 14 bases aligning to TRBD2. V was pared by 10 bases and J by 1 base, with 3 bases of the junction left unmatched. The CDR3 spans 15 residues. In germline, CDR1 is SGHTA, CDR2 FQGNSA. In DNA form, the CDR3 reads TGTGCCACCGGACTAGCGGGAGGTTCCTACAATGAGCAGTTCTTC. Translated, it gives CATGLAGGSYNEQFF.

The J gene is TRBJ2-7, the V gene TRBV15, with TRBD1 as a possible D gene (5 bases). Germline V gives CDR1 LNHNV, CDR2 YYDKDF (reference sequence). The CDR3 consists of 13 residues. Trimming took 2 bases from V and 6 from J, leaving 11 bases between them. CDR3 sequence (DNA): TGTGCCACCAGCAGACTCACAGGTGGCGAGCAGTACTTC. It codes for CATSRLTGGEQYF. Combining the CDR3 with reference TRBV15 and TRBJ2-7 gives the whole variable domain DAMVIQNPRYQVTQFGKPVTLSCSQTLNHNVMYWYQQKSSQAPKLLFHYYDKDFNNEADTPDNFQSRRPNTSFCFLDIRSPGLGDTAMYLCATSRLTGGEQYFGPGTRLTVT.

V gene TRBV6-5 combines with J gene TRBJ1-1, with D unresolved. Germline CDR1 reads MNHEY; CDR2 reads SVGAGI. The CDR3 runs 13 residues. The germline V and J ends were trimmed by 10 bases and 5 bases, with 17 bases remaining between them. The CDR3 loop reads CATSGRESTEAFF. The CDR3 nucleotides are TGTGCCACATCGGGCCGGGAGTCAACTGAAGCTTTCTTT.

This chain connects TRBV30 to TRBJ1-1; D gene ambiguous. The CDR3 totals 14 residues. In germline, CDR1 is GTSNPN, CDR2 SVGIG (reference sequence). The ends were cut back, 0 bases at V and 1 base at J, with 9 bases in the middle. The CDR3 spells CAWSVGRPNTEAFF. DNA of the CDR3: TGTGCCTGGAGTGTGGGCAGGCCGAACACTGAAGCTTTCTTT.

This clone was seen a few times. V is TRBV7-2 and J is TRBJ1-4; tentative D call: TRBD1 (6 bases). CDR1 and CDR2 (germline): SGHTA, FQGNSA. V was pared by 5 bases and J by 8 bases, with 18 bases between. This CDR3 spans 15 amino acids. The CDR3: CASSPQRQGSEKLFF. CDR3 in DNA: TGTGCCAGCAGCCCCCAAAGGCAGGGGAGCGAAAAACTGTTTTTT.

The chain joins TRBV15 to TRBJ2-7, with D maybe TRBD2 (6 bases). Germline CDR1 LNHNV, CDR2 YYDKDF (reference sequence). The V end lost 0 bases, the J end lost 2 bases, and 11 bases lay between the germline ends. CDR3 length equals 15 residues. The DNA for the CDR3 is TGTGCCACCAGCAGAGACCTAGGAGGGACCTACGAGCAGTACTTC. It encodes CATSRDLGGTYEQYF.

The genes are TRBV10-3 and TRBJ2-4, with D uncertain. Trimming took off 3 bases at V and 6 bases at J, with 6 bases between the two ends. The CDR3 loop spans 12 amino acids. CDR1 and CDR2 from the germline V gene are ENHRY and SYGVKD. In DNA form, the CDR3 reads TGTGCCATCAGTGAAGTGGGAAACATTCAGTACTTC. Its protein is CAISEVGNIQYF.

The chain is built from TRBV9 and TRBJ1-2; the D gene is possibly TRBD1 (6 bases). The CDR3 extends over 15 amino acids. V was cut by 0 bases and J by 4 bases, with 13 bases left in between. The V gene's germline CDR1 is SGDLS and CDR2 YYNGEE. The CDR3 loop is CASSVGAGESYGYTF. CDR3 sequence (DNA): TGTGCCAGCAGCGTAGGGGCAGGGGAAAGCTATGGCTACACCTTC. Filled out from reference TRBV9 and TRBJ1-2, the complete variable domain reads DSGVTQTPKHLITATGQRVTLRCSPRSGDLSVYWYQQSLDQGLQFLIQYYNGEERAKGNILERFSAQQFPDLHSELNLSSLELGDSALYFCASSVGAGESYGYTFGSGTRLTVV.

This sequence joins TRBV9 and TRBJ2-1; D remains unclear. Trimming took off 0 bases at V and 5 bases at J, with 6 bases between the two ends. Germline assignment: CDR1 SGDLS and CDR2 YYNGEE. The CDR3 runs to 13 residues. Written as DNA, the CDR3 is TGTGCCAGCAGCGTAGCCAGACACAATGAGCAGTTCTTC. This gives the protein CASSVARHNEQFF.

This clone was counted only a few times. This chain joins TRBV7-2 and TRBJ2-1; 7 bases line up with TRBD2. V lost 4 bases and J lost 5; bases outside the gene matches: 5. Germline CDR1 SGHTA, CDR2 FQGNSA. CDR3 length equals 14 residues. The CDR3, as DNA: TGTGCCAGCAGCTACCAAGCGGGGAACAATGAGCAGTTCTTC. Translated: CASSYQAGNNEQFF.

This clone was seen a handful of times. CDR3 DNA sequence: TGCAGCTTCCGGGACAGGGGGGACCAGCCCCAGCATTTT. Translating it yields CSFRDRGDQPQHF. The chain employs TRBV29-1 and TRBJ1-5; 11 bases fit TRBD1. CDR1 is SQVTM, CDR2 ANQGSEA, per germline. V dropped 8 bases and J dropped 7; count of bases not matched to a gene: 7. The CDR3 runs to 13 residues.

This clone appeared a few times. V and J are TRBV6-5 and TRBJ2-1; D uncertain. The CDR3 length is 12 residues. Germline CDR1 and CDR2: MNHEY and SVGAGI. V gave up 6 bases and J gave up 6 bases, with 9 bases separating them. Here the CDR3 reads CASSRPGNEQFF. The CDR3 DNA is TGTGCCAGCAGCCGGCCAGGCAATGAGCAGTTCTTC.

The chain employs TRBV18 and TRBJ2-3; 9 bases are shared with TRBD2. Germline CDR1 KGHSH, CDR2 LQKENI. The CDR3 contains 15 residues. The ends lost 3 bases at V and 6 bases at J; junction bases unmatched: 7. This CDR3 is CASSPQAGGHDTQYF. The CDR3 bases are TGTGCCAGCTCACCTCAAGCGGGGGGACATGATACGCAGTATTTT.

This sequence joins TRBV4-3 and TRBJ2-7; the D gene is possibly TRBD1 (5 bases). In germline, CDR1 is LGHNA, CDR2 YSLEER. The CDR3 has 14 amino acids. V lost 4 bases and J lost 3, with 13 bases in between. CDR3: CASSPNWQGYEQYF. CDR3 bases: TGCGCCAGCAGCCCAAACTGGCAGGGCTACGAGCAGTACTTC.

The chain combines TRBV4-3 with TRBJ2-2; the D gene is possibly TRBD1 (6 bases). In germline, CDR1 is LGHNA, CDR2 YSLEER. V lost 3 bases, J lost 8 bases, and 10 bases lay in between. CDR3 length equals 13 residues. CDR3: CASSHADRGELFF. CDR3 bases: TGCGCCAGCAGCCATGCTGACAGGGGGGAGCTGTTTTTT.

The chain combines TRBV18 with TRBJ2-7; 14 nucleotides agree with TRBD2. The junction had 3 bases not matched to a gene; V was cut back by 0 bases and J by 5 bases. This CDR3 has 16 amino acids. Germline V lookup: CDR1 KGHSH, CDR2 LQKENI. CDR3 sequence: CASSPPGLAGAHEQYF. The CDR3 coding sequence is TGTGCCAGCTCACCACCGGGACTAGCGGGAGCCCACGAGCAGTACTTC.

The chain has TRBV7-2 and TRBJ1-6; 9 bases are a match to TRBD1. Losses at the gene ends were 3 bases for V and 9 bases for J; bases not matched to a gene: 6. This CDR3 has 15 residues. The germline CDR1 and CDR2 sequences are SGHTA and FQGNSA. The CDR3 DNA reads TGTGCCAGCAGCTTTAACCGGGACAGGGTTTCACCCCTCCACTTT. Its translation: CASSFNRDRVSPLHF.

The chain couples TRBV7-9 to TRBJ2-3; no definite D call. Deletions cut 3 bases from V and 2 bases from J, with 9 bases between. Per the germline V gene, CDR1 is SEHNR and CDR2 is FQNEAQ (reference sequence). The CDR3 runs to 14 residues. As DNA, the CDR3 is TGTGCCAGCAGCTTCAGTGCCCACACAGATACGCAGTATTTT. Its translation: CASSFSAHTDTQYF.

The V call is TRBV6-5, the J call TRBJ2-3; a weak D match, TRBD2 (6 bases). CDR3 length: 13 amino acids. The germline V gene has CDR1 MNHEY and CDR2 SVGAGI. The germline V and J ends were trimmed by 6 bases and 10 bases, with 17 bases remaining between them. The CDR3 reads CASSPRAGTAQYF. CDR3 nucleotide sequence: TGTGCCAGCAGCCCCCGAGCAGGGACTGCGCAGTATTTT.

This clone was counted a few times. This chain connects TRBV7-9 to TRBJ1-1; 9 positions agree with TRBD1. This CDR3 spans 13 amino acids. The junction had 7 bases not matched to a gene; V was cut back by 6 bases and J by 8 bases. CDR1 and CDR2 from the germline V gene are SEHNR and FQNEAQ (reference sequence). CDR3 sequence: CASSLTGGSEAFF. CDR3 coding DNA: TGTGCCAGCAGTTTGACAGGGGGGTCGGAAGCTTTCTTT.

The chain couples TRBV10-1 to TRBJ1-2, with D unresolved. V was clipped by 8 bases and J by 8 bases, with 18 bases between them. Per germline, CDR1 WNHNN and CDR2 SYGVQD (reference sequence). The CDR3 consists of 13 residues. CDR3 region: CASRTRIGQGYTF. The CDR3 DNA reads TGCGCCAGCCGAACTAGGATTGGTCAGGGCTACACCTTC.

This clone was counted only a few times. The chain recombines TRBV7-2 with TRBJ2-7; TRBD1 might be the D (5 bases). V was pared by 1 base and J by 4 bases, with 11 bases between. The CDR3 runs to 14 residues. CDR1 is SGHTA and CDR2 is FQGNSA in the germline V gene. CDR3 sequence reads: CASSLVGHSYEQYF. The CDR3 DNA sequence: TGTGCCAGCAGCTTAGTAGGACACTCTTACGAGCAGTACTTC.

The chain joins TRBV5-6 to TRBJ2-2, with 12 bases that match TRBD2. Germline assignment: CDR1 SGHDT and CDR2 YYEEEE. The CDR3 has 17 amino acids. V was pared by 3 bases and J by 5 bases, with 8 bases of the junction left unmatched. The CDR3 nucleotides are TGTGCCAGCAGCTCAAAGGGACTAGCGGGCCAAACCGGGGAGCTGTTTTTT. Residues: CASSSKGLAGQTGELFF.

The gene calls are TRBV30 and TRBJ1-1; no clear D gene. Germline-derived CDR1 and CDR2 are GTSNPN and SVGIG (reference sequence). V lost 0 bases and J lost 1, with 6 bases in between. The CDR3 loop spans 13 amino acids. CDR3 sequence reads: CAWSVQQNTEAFF. In nucleotides, the CDR3 is TGTGCCTGGAGTGTACAGCAGAACACTGAAGCTTTCTTT.

V is TRBV18 and J is TRBJ2-1; 9 bases match TRBD1. Germline CDR1 and CDR2: KGHSH and LQKENI. V gave up 2 bases and J gave up 5 bases; unmatched junction bases: 10. The CDR3 sequence is 17 residues long. The CDR3 loop is CASSPGSGTGTHNEQFF. CDR3 bases: TGTGCCAGCTCACCAGGCTCCGGGACAGGGACCCACAATGAGCAGTTCTTC.

V gene TRBV15 combines with J gene TRBJ1-4, with 11 bases identical to TRBD1. V shed 6 bases, J shed 8 bases, and the junction held 5 bases outside the gene matches. This CDR3 is 14 amino acids long. CDR1 LNHNV and CDR2 YYDKDF come from the germline V gene (reference sequence). CDR3 nucleotides: TGTGCCACCAGATCGGGGGACAGGGGGGAAAAACTGTTTTTT. Translation: CATRSGDRGEKLFF.

This rearrangement joins TRBV5-4 to TRBJ2-7; no clear D. Germline CDR1 SGHNT, CDR2 YYREEE (reference sequence). The CDR3 sequence is 12 residues long. Trimming took 4 bases from V and 3 from J, leaving 8 bases between them. CDR3 in amino acids: CASSNKHYEQYF. DNA of the CDR3: TGTGCCAGCAGCAATAAGCACTACGAGCAGTACTTC.

The V gene is TRBV19, the J gene TRBJ2-1; the match to TRBD1 covers 7 bases. The length of the CDR3 is 13 residues. Looked up from germline, CDR1 is LNHDA and CDR2 is SQIVND (reference sequence). Trimming at V came to 8 bases and at J to 2 bases, leaving 3 bases not matched to a gene. Here the CDR3 DNA reads TGTGCCAGTGGGGACAGAGCCTACAATGAGCAGTTCTTC. Its protein is CASGDRAYNEQFF.